This TCR beta chain stems from a study of blood T cell repertoires in COVID-19. The overall study: COVID-19 samples collected from the United States, Italy and Spain covered acute and convalescent phases. PBMCs, B-cell-depleted T cells, or T cells provided the cDNA or gDNA that made up the material.

As handled by the study authors: Amplification with reference gene primers provided the estimates of nucleated cell counts. Repertoires were generated with immunoSEQ multiplex PCR, while TCRdb's copy carries only in-frame clones and drops some. For V, J and clone size, that table is used; D and trimming come from the DNA. The profile covers over 150,000 clones, with more than 65% appearing a single time and roughly 10% taken by the ten largest. This TCR came from a man in his 70s with active or convalescent COVID-19. Material: peripheral blood.

Here the CDR3 DNA reads TGTGCCAGCAGCCGGACTAGCGGGGGAGAGACCCAGTACTTC. This translates into CASSRTSGGETQYF. The chain carries TRBV12-1 and TRBJ2-5; the table names TRBD2, a call not compared with the DNA. TRBV12-1 is recorded as a pseudogene. The CDR3 consists of 14 residues.